The 3 T cell receptor beta chains below were found in one sample sequenced in a study of blood T cell repertoires in COVID-19. The assay was immunoSEQ multiplex PCR, and TCRdb's table has in-frame clones only and misses some. The data hold about 160,000 clones, with around four fifths observed a single time. What was sequenced was peripheral blood. The source is a man aged 65-85 years with acute or convalescent COVID-19.

The gene calls are TRBV5-1 and TRBJ2-3; the match to TRBD2 covers 10 bases. The V gene end was trimmed by 2 bases and the J gene end by 6 bases; junction bases not matched to a gene: 9. CDR3 length: 16 amino acids. Looked up from germline, CDR1 is SGHRS and CDR2 is YFSETQ. CDR3 coding DNA: TGCGCCAGCAGCTTCCCGGGACTAGCGCCCTTGGATACGCAGTATTTT. Translation: CASSFPGLAPLDTQYF.

The CDR3 region is CASSLGLGLSNYEQYF. CDR3 DNA: TGTGCCAGCAGCTTAGGCTTGGGACTGTCAAACTACGAGCAGTACTTC. J is TRBJ2-7 and V is TRBV11-3; tentative D call: TRBD2 (6 bases). V was clipped by 1 base and J by 3 bases, with 16 bases between them. The CDR3 consists of 16 residues. The V gene's germline CDR1 is SGHNT and CDR2 YENEEA.

This clone was seen a single time. This sequence joins TRBV7-8 and TRBJ1-4; D is possibly TRBD1 (6 bases). Germline CDR1 is SGHVS and CDR2 is FQNEAQ. The CDR3 runs to 16 residues. V lost 5 bases and J lost 0, with 13 bases in between. The CDR3 region is CASSNGDKTTNEKLFF. The CDR3 DNA sequence: TGTGCCAGCAGCAATGGGGACAAAACAACTAATGAAAAACTGTTTTTT.